This T cell receptor beta chain is from a study of identifying expanded T cells in peripheral blood. Regarding the study as a whole: Roughly two-week clone count variance significantly increased as total template count grew. Technical replicates showed around 1.1 changed clones; roughly two weeks 15 to 20; four weeks 19.

As for this clone: No antigen is known for it.

Assay: immunoSEQ multiplex PCR; the TCRdb copy retains only in-frame clones and omits some. The sample consists of tens of thousands of clones, about 85% of them appearing once. The CDR3 covers 13 residues. Germline V lookup: CDR1 SEHNR, CDR2 FQNEAQ (reference sequence). Trimming took 6 bases from V and 0 from J, leaving 7 bases between them. The clonotype originates from a person aged 18 to 75 in good health. The sequenced material came from blood. The chain joins TRBV7-9 to TRBJ2-3; maybe TRBD1 (6 bases). Here the CDR3 reads CASRGASTDTQYF. The CDR3 DNA sequence: TGTGCCAGCAGGGGGGCTAGCACAGATACGCAGTATTTT.